This TCR beta chain stems from a study of shared clonotypes between healthy human individuals. The wider study: The donor group consisted of two women and three men, aged 18 to 49.

The length of the CDR3 is 13 residues. V lost 4 bases and J 7 bases, leaving 14 bases between the germline ends. The germline CDR1 and CDR2 sequences are SGHKS and YYEKEE (reference sequence). Memory CD4+ cells were the fraction left after CD45RA+ naive selection. General study findings and limits: Larger richness was generally estimated for naive than memory subsets.

Deep-level running was used for the assay. Clones were read by immunoSEQ multiplex PCR, and TCRdb kept only the in-frame ones, dropping some. The table includes more than 2 million clones, approximately 96% detected once. As concerns this clone: Antigen unknown.

Sequencing was carried out using naive CD4+ T cells sorted from blood. As to subset: CD45RA+ positively selected. V usage is TRBV5-5 and J usage is TRBJ1-2, with unresolved D. The sequence came from a man younger than 35 in good health. DNA for the CDR3: TGTGCCAGCAGCGTCCTCCAGGATTCTGGCTACACCTTC. Encoded protein: CASSVLQDSGYTF. The variable domain in full, with the rest retrieved from reference TRBV5-5 and TRBJ1-2, is DAGVTQSPTHLIKTRGQQVTLRCSPISGHKSVSWYQQVLGQGPQFIFQYYEKEERGRGNFPDRFSARQFPNYSSELNVNALLLGDSALYLCASSVLQDSGYTFGSGTRLTVV.